The 25 T cell receptor beta chains presented below share a single source sample, sequenced in a study of blood T cell repertoires in COVID-19. Assay: immunoSEQ multiplex PCR; the TCRdb copy retains only in-frame clones and omits some. The repertoire includes fewer than 300,000 clones, more than 75% of them detected once, and around a tenth sits in the top ten. Sample: peripheral blood. The origin of the receptors is a man aged 50 to 60 with COVID-19, enrolled during active disease.

The rearrangement uses TRBV11-2 and TRBJ1-3, with D perhaps matching TRBD1 (6 bases). CDR1 and CDR2 from the germline V gene are SGHAT and FQNNGV. The CDR3 is made up of 18 amino acids. V lost 1 base, J lost 8 bases, and 24 bases lay in between. The DNA of the CDR3 is TGTGCCAGCAGCTTAGGATTTTGGTCACAGGGTAGGGGAGACACCATATATTTT. Translation: CASSLGFWSQGRGDTIYF.

The chain couples TRBV19 to TRBJ2-1; perhaps TRBD1 as D (8 bases). Germline values: CDR1 LNHDA, CDR2 SQIVND (reference sequence). The V gene lost 5 bases and the J gene lost 0 bases, with 17 bases spanning the gap. The CDR3 has 17 amino acids. The CDR3 nucleotides are TGTGCCAGTAGTGGACAGGGTGGCGGGAGCTCCTACAATGAGCAGTTCTTC. This translates into CASSGQGGGSSYNEQFF.

The rearrangement links TRBV28 to TRBJ2-4, with D tentatively TRBD2 (6 bases). The CDR3 is made up of 13 amino acids. Germline V lookup: CDR1 MDHEN, CDR2 SYDVKM. The germline V and J ends were trimmed by 10 bases and 8 bases, with 18 bases remaining between them. CDR3 loop: CATNAAAGYIQYF. As DNA, the CDR3 is TGTGCCACAAACGCCGCTGCGGGGTACATTCAGTACTTC.

This clone was counted between two and nine times. The CDR3 nucleotides read TGTGCCAGTAGTATCTCACAGGGGGCGAGGCATGAGCAGTTCTTC. Translated, it gives CASSISQGARHEQFF. The rearrangement links TRBV19 to TRBJ2-1; 9 nucleotides line up with TRBD1. Germline V lookup: CDR1 LNHDA, CDR2 SQIVND (reference sequence). Trimming removed 3 bases from V and 8 bases from J; junction bases left unmatched: 8. The CDR3 is 15 residues long.

The chain couples TRBV10-3 to TRBJ1-1, with D uncertain. Germline assignment: CDR1 ENHRY and CDR2 SYGVKD. This CDR3 is built from 14 residues. Trimming removed 7 bases from V and 1 base from J, with 13 bases in between. The CDR3 DNA reads TGTGCCATCACGTCACTTAGCGGGAACACTGAAGCTTTCTTT. Its translation is CAITSLSGNTEAFF.

The gene calls are TRBV28 and TRBJ2-4, with D possibly matching TRBD1 (6 bases). The CDR3 runs 16 residues. CDR1 MDHEN and CDR2 SYDVKM come from the germline V gene. The V gene lost 4 bases and the J gene lost 6 bases, with 19 bases spanning the gap. The CDR3 spells CASSYPTTGIRNIQYF. In DNA form, the CDR3 reads TGTGCCAGCAGTTATCCCACCACAGGGATTCGAAACATTCAGTACTTC.

The table lists this clone with a count of one. The chain recombines TRBV18 with TRBJ1-6, with D possibly TRBD1 on 6 matching bases. CDR1 is KGHSH, CDR2 LQKENI, per germline. The CDR3 is 13 amino acids. The V end was cut by 2 bases, the J end by 8 bases, with 7 bases between. The CDR3 protein is CASSPSGDSPLHF. The CDR3 nucleotides are TGTGCCAGCTCACCATCAGGGGATTCACCCCTCCACTTT.

The rearrangement uses TRBV5-4 and TRBJ2-3; weak D call: TRBD2 (6 bases). Trimming removed 3 bases at V and 6 bases at J, with 17 bases between. The CDR3 is 15 residues long. Germline CDR1 is SGHNT and CDR2 is YYREEE (reference sequence). The CDR3 here is CASSSGLPGGDTQYF. The CDR3 nucleotides are TGTGCCAGCAGCTCGGGACTCCCGGGCGGGGATACGCAGTATTTT.

The rearrangement uses TRBV10-2 and TRBJ2-7; D remains ambiguous. V lost 5 bases to trimming and J lost 2 bases, with 13 bases between them. This CDR3 region has 14 residues. The V gene's germline CDR1 is WSHSY and CDR2 SAAADI. This chain's CDR3 is CASSSQWNPYEQYF. CDR3 DNA sequence: TGCGCCAGCAGTTCACAGTGGAATCCCTACGAGCAGTACTTC.

The chain combines TRBV11-2 with TRBJ2-5; D ambiguous. Trimming pared 0 bases from V and 2 bases from J, leaving 7 bases between. Per germline, CDR1 SGHAT and CDR2 FQNNGV. The CDR3 loop spans 14 amino acids. The CDR3 DNA is TGTGCCAGCAGCTTAGACCACGGTCAAGAGACCCAGTACTTC. It codes for CASSLDHGQETQYF. Variable domain in full (rest from reference TRBV11-2 and TRBJ2-5): EAGVAQSPRYKIIEKRQSVAFWCNPISGHATLYWYQQILGQGPKLLIQFQNNGVVDDSQLPKDRFSAERLKGVDSTLKIQPAKLEDSAVYLCASSLDHGQETQYFGPGTRLLVL.

The genes are TRBV7-3 and TRBJ2-1; D is possibly TRBD2 (5 bases). The germline V gene encodes CDR1 SGHTA and CDR2 FQGTGA. V was trimmed by 0 bases and J by 6 bases, leaving 21 bases between them. This CDR3 has 18 amino acids. CDR3 in DNA: TGTGCCAGCAGCTTAACGGGGTCTAGCATTTTGGAAGGCAATGAGCAGTTCTTC. Residues: CASSLTGSSILEGNEQFF.

The J gene is TRBJ1-6, the V gene TRBV5-4; 9 bases match TRBD1. CDR1 SGHNT and CDR2 YYREEE come from the germline V gene (reference sequence). The CDR3 covers 18 residues. Trimming cost V 4 bases and J 2 bases; bases outside gene matches: 10. CDR3 in DNA: TGTGCCAGCAGCCAGACCGGGACAGGGAGTACCTATAATTCACCCCTCCACTTT. Residues: CASSQTGTGSTYNSPLHF.

The gene calls are TRBV7-3 and TRBJ2-1, with 8 bases lining up with TRBD2. Germline loops: CDR1 SGHTA, CDR2 FQGTGA. The CDR3 is made up of 15 amino acids. J was trimmed by 0 bases and V by 4 bases; bases with no gene match: 2. DNA for the CDR3: TGTGCCAGCAGCTCCCTAGCGGGCTCCTACAATGAGCAGTTCTTC. The encoded protein is CASSSLAGSYNEQFF.

V and J are TRBV9 and TRBJ2-1; 12 bases agree with TRBD1. Germline loops: CDR1 SGDLS, CDR2 YYNGEE. V was clipped by 0 bases and J by 9 bases; unmatched bases: 10. The CDR3 contains 17 residues. This CDR3 is CASSVEGGTGGRGEQFF. CDR3 nucleotide sequence: TGTGCCAGCAGCGTAGAAGGTGGGACAGGGGGCAGGGGTGAGCAGTTCTTC.

The rearrangement joins TRBV28 to TRBJ2-1; the match to TRBD2 covers 8 bases. The CDR3 consists of 15 residues. J gave up 1 base and V 6 bases, and 5 bases lay outside the gene matches. The germline gives CDR1 MDHEN, CDR2 SYDVKM. Written as DNA, the CDR3 is TGTGCCAGCAGAAAAGCGGGGGAGTCCTACAATGAGCAGTTCTTC. This translates into CASRKAGESYNEQFF.

This chain links TRBV7-9 with TRBJ1-2; D gene ambiguous. Germline V lookup: CDR1 SEHNR, CDR2 FQNEAQ (reference sequence). The CDR3 is 16 amino acids. Between the trimmed V and J ends, which lost 6 bases and 0 bases, there was a span of 17 bases. The DNA for the CDR3 is TGTGCCAGCAGACTAGCGTCCGGCAGGACTAACTATGGCTACACCTTC. Amino acid sequence: CASRLASGRTNYGYTF.

The chain joins TRBV15 to TRBJ1-5, with TRBD1 identical over 7 bases. V lost 3 bases to trimming and J lost 6 bases; unmatched junction nucleotides: 8. Germline CDR1 LNHNV, CDR2 YYDKDF (reference sequence). The CDR3 is made up of 15 amino acids. The CDR3 DNA follows: TGTGCCACCAGCAGGATTTTAGACAGGGCTCAGCCCCAGCATTTT. Translating gives CATSRILDRAQPQHF.

The J gene is TRBJ2-7, the V gene TRBV10-3, with 8 bases identical to TRBD1. With 3 bases clipped from V and 0 bases from J, the junction kept 4 bases outside the gene matches. The CDR3 loop spans 15 amino acids. Germline assignment: CDR1 ENHRY and CDR2 SYGVKD. In nucleotides, the CDR3 is TGTGCCATCAGTGACCGGGACAGGCGCTCCTACGAGCAGTACTTC. Amino acid sequence: CAISDRDRRSYEQYF.

The gene calls are TRBV6-2 or TRBV6-3 and TRBJ2-7, with a possible D match to TRBD1 (6 bases). Germline V gives CDR1 MNHEY, CDR2 SVGEGT. With 5 bases removed from V and 3 bases from J, the gap between germline ends came to 11 bases. The CDR3 loop spans 13 amino acids. Written as DNA, the CDR3 is TGTGCCAGCAGTCAGGGGAATCGCTACGAGCAGTACTTC. Protein: CASSQGNRYEQYF.

The chain recombines TRBV7-2 with TRBJ2-7; 8 bases match TRBD1. Germline V gives CDR1 SGHTA, CDR2 FQGNSA. The ends lost 6 bases at V and 1 base at J; junction bases unmatched: 5. This CDR3 has 14 amino acids. The CDR3 bases are TGTGCCAGCAGGAACAGGGGGACATCCTACGAGCAGTACTTC. This codes for CASRNRGTSYEQYF.

Only a few counts were recorded for this clone. V is TRBV19 and J is TRBJ1-2; D gene uncertain. The CDR3 contains 14 residues. Looked up from germline, CDR1 is LNHDA and CDR2 is SQIVND (reference sequence). V was trimmed by 2 bases and J by 2 bases, leaving 9 bases between them. CDR3: CASSIMPGNYGYTF. CDR3 bases: TGTGCCAGTAGTATAATGCCCGGGAACTATGGCTACACCTTC.

V is TRBV19 and J is TRBJ2-3; TRBD2 aligns across 14 bases. The CDR3 is made up of 17 amino acids. CDR1 and CDR2 from the germline V gene are LNHDA and SQIVND (reference sequence). J gave up 1 base and V 3 bases, and 3 bases lay outside the gene matches. The CDR3 is CASSIGTSGGGTDTQYF. The CDR3 DNA reads as TGTGCCAGTAGTATTGGGACTAGCGGGGGAGGCACAGATACGCAGTATTTT.

This clone occurred once. This rearrangement joins TRBV5-1 to TRBJ2-3; 9 bases are a match to TRBD2. The length of the CDR3 is 16 residues. Germline lookup yields CDR1 SGHRS and CDR2 YFSETQ. The ends lost 4 bases at V and 9 bases at J; junction bases unmatched: 15. CDR3 sequence (DNA): TGCGCCAGCAGCCCCTCTGCGGCGGGGGGGGTCAGAACGCAGTATTTT. This translates into CASSPSAAGGVRTQYF.

Comment on this clone: Distinct nucleotide sequences in the sample also encode this CDR3. The J gene is TRBJ1-1, the V gene TRBV18; D unclear. The CDR3 length is 13 residues. Germline V lookup: CDR1 KGHSH, CDR2 LQKENI. V was cut by 6 bases and J by 1 base, with 9 bases left in between. The CDR3 reads CASSPGGNTEAFF. CDR3 in DNA: TGTGCCAGCTCCCCCGGAGGGAACACTGAAGCTTTCTTT.

The gene calls are TRBV7-9 and TRBJ1-1, with D possibly being TRBD1 (5 bases). Germline values: CDR1 SEHNR, CDR2 FQNEAQ (reference sequence). This CDR3 has 13 residues. Trimming took off 6 bases at V and 1 base at J, with 9 bases between the two ends. CDR3 sequence (DNA): TGTGCCAGCAGTTCACAGGAGAACACTGAAGCTTTCTTT. Translation gives CASSSQENTEAFF. The whole variable domain, filled in from reference TRBV7-9 and TRBJ1-1, reads DTGVSQNPRHKITKRGQNVTFRCDPISEHNRLYWYRQTLGQGPEFLTYFQNEAQLEKSRLLSDRFSAERPKGSFSTLEIQRTEQGDSAMYLCASSSQENTEAFFGQGTRLTVV.